The rows below give T cell receptor beta chains drawn from one sample of a study of CD8 T cells in Susac syndrome. TCRdb used MiXCR to reprocess the immunoSEQ multiplex PCR reads, holding one entry per CDR3 protein. Of roughly 100,000 distinct CDR3 sequences listed, approximately 93% are singletons. Sequencing was performed on CD8+ T cells from PBMCs. The source is a human donor with Susac syndrome. The CDR3 runs from the conserved cysteine through the conserved F or W. D genes are given only for firm matches. Part of the rows lack a size; the others show once, few, many or a class for expanded clones.

-	TRBV2	TRBJ2-1	-	TGTGCCAGCAGCCTTGAGAATCACAATGAGCAGTTCTTC	CASSLENHNEQFF
-	TRBV29-1	TRBJ2-7	TRBD1	TGCAGCGTTGAAGGACAGGGACCTAACTCCTACGAGCAGTACTTC	CSVEGQGPNSYEQYF
-	TRBV20-1	TRBJ2-1	TRBD2	TGCAGTGCGCCGGGGGGGCTTTACAATGAGCAGTTCTTC	CSAPGGLYNEQFF
-	TRBV12-3/TRBV12-4	TRBJ1-5	TRBD1	TGTGCCAGCAGCCCGGACAGGGTAATCAATCAGCCCCAGCATTTT	CASSPDRVINQPQHF
once	TRBV9	TRBJ2-3	TRBD2	TGTGCCAGCAGCGTCGAGCGGGGGGGAACAGATACGCAGTATTTT	CASSVERGGTDTQYF
once	TRBV29-1	TRBJ2-2	-	TGCAGCGCAAGGGACCCCTACACCGGGGAGCTGTTTTTT	CSARDPYTGELFF
-	TRBV5-6	TRBJ1-5	-	TGTGCCAGCAGCTTGGGGGGGGATCAGCCCCAGCATTTT	CASSLGGDQPQHF
-	TRBV29-1	TRBJ2-3	-	TGCAGCGCCGGTAGAGAGGGCAAGAGGCAGTATTTT	CSAGREGKRQYF
-	TRBV12-5	TRBJ2-5	-	TGTGCTAGTGGTTTGGTTTTGACAGGGAGGGAGACCCAGTACTTC	CASGLVLTGRETQYF
-	TRBV20-1	TRBJ2-7	-	TGCAGTGCTAGAGACCCACAGGGAACGGAATGGGAGCAGTACTTC	CSARDPQGTEWEQYF
-	TRBV14	TRBJ2-3	-	TGTAACCCGTGCGATACGCAGTATTTT	CNPCDTQYF
-	TRBV14	TRBJ2-1	TRBD2	TGTGCCAGCAGCCAAGTAGCGGGGGCCTACAATGAGCAGTTCTTC	CASSQVAGAYNEQFF
-	TRBV6-1	TRBJ2-7	-	TGTGCCAGCAGTGAAGCAACAGGGGGACTAGAGAATTACGAGCAGTACTTC	CASSEATGGLENYEQYF